A single sample gave rise to the 13 T cell receptor beta chains below, sequenced in a study of identical twins (dated by TCRdb to between 2015 and 2016). The library was produced with 5' RACE. Sequencing took place on an Illumina HiSeq 2000. Through fastp at Q25 and MiXCR, TCRdb rebuilt clones from the public reads, retaining in-frame beta chains. Rows are unified per CDR3 protein, each entry keeping the most common DNA and genes. Across this sample there are hundreds of thousands of distinct CDR3 sequences, with about 20% seen only once. The ten largest make up less than 15% of the sample. These data are also associated with another study on T cells expressing NK-cell markers.

Sequencing used PBMCs. The receptors derive from a woman aged 18 to 35 in good health.

The chain links TRBV20-1 to TRBJ1-6; 7 nucleotides agree with TRBD1. The V segment lost 3 bases and the J segment 4 bases; nucleotides outside the gene matches: 3. The CDR3 runs to 14 residues. Germline loops: CDR1 DFQATT, CDR2 SNEGSKA (reference sequence). CDR3 sequence: CSASRDRYNSPLHF. CDR3 in DNA: TGCAGTGCTAGTAGGGACAGATATAATTCACCCCTCCACTTT.

The chain recombines TRBV24-1 with TRBJ2-5; tentatively, D is TRBD1 or TRBD2 (5 bases each). CDR1 is KGHDR, CDR2 SFDVKD, per germline. V dropped 5 bases and J dropped 4 bases, with 10 bases sitting between them. This CDR3 is 13 amino acids long. For the CDR3, the DNA is TGTGCCACCAGTGCCCGGGACCGAGAGACCCAGTACTTC. Translating it yields CATSARDRETQYF.

The sample holds a few counts of this clonotype. The rearrangement joins TRBV7-2 to TRBJ1-1; 7 nucleotides align to TRBD1. CDR1 and CDR2 (germline): SGHTA, FQGNSA. V lost 6 bases to trimming and J lost 10 bases; unmatched junction nucleotides: 8. This CDR3 comprises 12 residues. The CDR3 DNA sequence: TGTGCCAGCAGGCCACAGGGGTCTGGAGCTTTCTTT. Translating it yields CASRPQGSGAFF. Filled out from reference TRBV7-2 and TRBJ1-1, the complete variable domain reads GAGVSQSPSNKVTEKGKDVELRCDPISGHTALYWYRQSLGQGLEFLIYFQGNSAPDKSGLPSDRFSAERTGGSVSTLTIQRTQQEDSAVYLCASRPQGSGAFFGQGTRLTVV.

The rearrangement uses TRBV16 and TRBJ2-5, with D unresolved. The CDR3 covers 13 residues. Per the germline V gene, CDR1 is KGHSY and CDR2 is FQNENV. V lost 4 bases and J lost 4, with 10 bases in between. This CDR3 reads CASSPTTSETQYF. The CDR3 DNA sequence: TGTGCCAGCAGCCCCACTACTTCAGAGACCCAGTACTTC.

The V gene is TRBV11-2, the J gene TRBJ2-1; D is ambiguous. The germline CDR1 and CDR2 sequences are SGHAT and FQNNGV. This CDR3 comprises 18 residues. V gave up 1 base and J gave up 8 bases, with 24 bases separating them. The chain's CDR3 is CASSLVPSSFAPMYEQFF. DNA for the CDR3: TGTGCCAGCAGCTTAGTCCCCTCTAGTTTCGCCCCTATGTATGAGCAGTTCTTC. Full variable domain (outside the CDR3, taken from reference TRBV11-2 and TRBJ2-1): EAGVAQSPRYKIIEKRQSVAFWCNPISGHATLYWYQQILGQGPKLLIQFQNNGVVDDSQLPKDRFSAERLKGVDSTLKIQPAKLEDSAVYLCASSLVPSSFAPMYEQFFGPGTRLTVL.

The chain uses TRBV20-1 and TRBJ2-3, with TRBD2 identical over 10 bases. Trimming at V came to 3 bases and at J to 3 bases, leaving 9 bases not matched to a gene. CDR1 DFQATT and CDR2 SNEGSKA come from the germline V gene (reference sequence). This CDR3 has 16 amino acids. Written as DNA, the CDR3 is TGCAGTGCTAGCACTATAGCGGGGGGTTGGACAGATACGCAGTATTTT. It is translated as CSASTIAGGWTDTQYF.

The chain links TRBV5-1 to TRBJ2-3; possibly TRBD2 for D (6 bases). Germline V CDR1 and CDR2: SGHRS, YFSETQ. There are 15 residues in the CDR3. V was cut by 3 bases and J by 0 bases, with 11 bases left in between. The CDR3 sequence is CASSSAGSSTDTQYF. As DNA, the CDR3 is TGCGCCAGCAGCTCGGCGGGATCAAGCACAGATACGCAGTATTTT.

The J gene is TRBJ1-5, the V gene TRBV9; D is uncertain. The CDR3 is made up of 13 amino acids. V was trimmed by 4 bases and J by 5 bases, leaving 10 bases between them. Germline CDR1 and CDR2: SGDLS and YYNGEE. Written as DNA, the CDR3 is TGTGCCAGCAGCCCTTCGTTCGATCAGCCCCAGCATTTT. Translation: CASSPSFDQPQHF.

This clonotype occurred a few times. This rearrangement joins TRBV5-1 to TRBJ2-3; D unresolved. Germline assignment: CDR1 SGHRS and CDR2 YFSETQ. The CDR3 extends over 17 amino acids. Trimming shortened V by 2 bases and J by 0 bases, and 16 bases separated the two germline ends. CDR3 loop: CASSLNSPLPSTDTQYF. The CDR3 DNA is TGCGCCAGCAGCTTAAATTCCCCTTTACCCAGCACAGATACGCAGTATTTT.

The V and J genes are TRBV20-1 and TRBJ2-7; the D is unclear. With 6 bases removed from V and 2 bases from J, the gap between germline ends came to 14 bases. Looked up from germline, CDR1 is DFQATT and CDR2 is SNEGSKA (reference sequence). CDR3 length: 13 amino acids. The CDR3 DNA follows: TGCAGTGCGAGTGCTTACGACCCCTACGAGCAGTACTTC. It is translated as CSASAYDPYEQYF.

The chain joins TRBV12-3 or TRBV12-4 to TRBJ2-7; the match to TRBD2 covers 7 bases. Trimming removed 6 bases from V and 7 bases from J; junction bases left unmatched: 6. The CDR3 length is 12 residues. CDR3 sequence: CASSPRRGEQYF. The CDR3 DNA is TGTGCCAGCAGCCCACGGCGGGGGGAGCAGTACTTC.

V is TRBV20-1 and J is TRBJ2-1; TRBD2 agrees at 10 bases. Germline assignment: CDR1 DFQATT and CDR2 SNEGSKA (reference sequence). V gave up 3 bases and J gave up 7 bases; unmatched junction bases: 15. The CDR3 is 17 residues long. The CDR3 sequence: CSARKREGRFIRNEQFF. The CDR3 DNA is TGCAGTGCTAGGAAGCGGGAGGGCCGCTTTATCCGTAATGAGCAGTTCTTC.

V is TRBV7-3 and J is TRBJ2-3; D is unresolved. The germline CDR1 and CDR2 sequences are SGHTA and FQGTGA. This CDR3 region has 13 residues. Trimming removed 5 bases at V and 3 bases at J, with 9 bases between. The CDR3 nucleotides read TGTGCCAGCAGCCCTACACGTACAGATACGCAGTATTTT. Its protein is CASSPTRTDTQYF. Based on the CDR3 plus reference TRBV7-3 and TRBJ2-3, the full variable domain is GAGVSQTPSNKVTEKGKYVELRCDPISGHTALYWYRQSLGQGPEFLIYFQGTGAADDSGLPNDRFFAVRPEGSVSTLKIQRTERGDSAVYLCASSPTRTDTQYFGPGTRLTVL.